The sequence of this TCR beta chain was determined in a study of T cells in Graves' hyperthyroidism and ophthalmopathy. Amplified TCR beta CDR3 regions came from RNA transcripts. First-round RT-PCR with HTBI primers amplified the TCR CDR3 region. TCRdb independently ran MiXCR on the multiplex PCR reads; one entry per CDR3 protein. The repertoire has fewer than 700,000 distinct CDR3 sequences, roughly 17% of them found once; the top ten carry approximately 15%. Based on clinical symptoms, serum thyroxine and TRAb, thyroid ultrasound and orbital computed tomography, diagnoses were reached. This clonotype has ten or more counts. The CDR3 loop spans 13 amino acids. V lost 0 bases to trimming and J lost 7 bases, with 11 bases between them. The germline V gene has CDR1 SGHRS and CDR2 YFSETQ.

The rearrangement links TRBV5-1 to TRBJ2-7, with a weak D call TRBD2 (6 bases). The TCR originated in a young woman with Graves' ophthalmopathy. The specimen was blood. Written as DNA, the CDR3 is TGCGCCAGCAGCTTGGCGTCGGGAGTAGAGCAGTACTTC. This gives the protein CASSLASGVEQYF.